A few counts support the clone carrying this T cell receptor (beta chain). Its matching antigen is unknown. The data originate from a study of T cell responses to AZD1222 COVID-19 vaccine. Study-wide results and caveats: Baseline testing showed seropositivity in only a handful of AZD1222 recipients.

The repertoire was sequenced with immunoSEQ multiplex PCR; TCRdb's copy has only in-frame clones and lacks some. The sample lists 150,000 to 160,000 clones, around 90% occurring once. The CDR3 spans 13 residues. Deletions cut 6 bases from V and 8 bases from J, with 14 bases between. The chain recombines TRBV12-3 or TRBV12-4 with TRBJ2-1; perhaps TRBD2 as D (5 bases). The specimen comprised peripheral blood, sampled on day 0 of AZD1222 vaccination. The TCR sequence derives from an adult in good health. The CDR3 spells CASSRDEGDEQFF. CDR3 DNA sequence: TGTGCCAGCAGCCGAGACGAGGGCGATGAGCAGTTCTTC.